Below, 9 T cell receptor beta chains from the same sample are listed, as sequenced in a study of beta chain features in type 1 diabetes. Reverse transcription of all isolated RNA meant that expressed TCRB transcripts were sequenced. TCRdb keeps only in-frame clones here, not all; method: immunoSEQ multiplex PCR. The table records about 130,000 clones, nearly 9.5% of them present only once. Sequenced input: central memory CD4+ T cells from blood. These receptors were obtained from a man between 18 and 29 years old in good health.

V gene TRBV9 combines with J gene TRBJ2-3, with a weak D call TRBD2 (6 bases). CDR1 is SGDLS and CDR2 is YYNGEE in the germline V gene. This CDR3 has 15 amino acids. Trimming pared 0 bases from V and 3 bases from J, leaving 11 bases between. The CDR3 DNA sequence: TGTGCCAGCAGCGTAGGCGGGACTCTAACAGATACGCAGTATTTT. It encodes CASSVGGTLTDTQYF.

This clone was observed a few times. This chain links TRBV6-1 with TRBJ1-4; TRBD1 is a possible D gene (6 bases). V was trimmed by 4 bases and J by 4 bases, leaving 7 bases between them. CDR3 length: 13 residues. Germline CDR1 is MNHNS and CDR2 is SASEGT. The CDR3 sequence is CASSAGVNEKLFF. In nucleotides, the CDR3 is TGTGCCAGCAGTGCAGGGGTTAATGAAAAACTGTTTTTT.

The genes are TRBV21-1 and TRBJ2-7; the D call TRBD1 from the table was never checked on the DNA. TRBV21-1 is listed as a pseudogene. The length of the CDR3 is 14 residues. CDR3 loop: CASIRGTVTYEQYF. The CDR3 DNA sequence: TGTGCCAGCATCAGGGGGACAGTTACCTACGAGCAGTACTTC.

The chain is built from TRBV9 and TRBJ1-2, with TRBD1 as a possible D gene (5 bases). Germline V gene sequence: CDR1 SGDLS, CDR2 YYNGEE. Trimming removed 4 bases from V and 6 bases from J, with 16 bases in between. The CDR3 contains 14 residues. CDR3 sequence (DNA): TGTGCCAGCAGCTCCTCAGGGAGGGTGGATGGCTACACCTTC. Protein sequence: CASSSSGRVDGYTF.

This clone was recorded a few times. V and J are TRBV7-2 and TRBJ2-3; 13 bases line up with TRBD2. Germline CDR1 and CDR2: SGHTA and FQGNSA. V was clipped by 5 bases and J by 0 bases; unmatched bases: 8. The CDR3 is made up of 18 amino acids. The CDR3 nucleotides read TGTGCCAGCAGCCCAGGGACTAGCGGGAACCCTAGCACAGATACGCAGTATTTT. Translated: CASSPGTSGNPSTDTQYF.

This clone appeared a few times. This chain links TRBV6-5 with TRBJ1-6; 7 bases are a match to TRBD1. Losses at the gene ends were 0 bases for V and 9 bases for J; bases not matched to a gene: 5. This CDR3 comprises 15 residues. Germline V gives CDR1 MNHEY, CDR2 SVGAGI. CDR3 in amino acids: CASSYSLQGISPLHF. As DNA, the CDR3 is TGTGCCAGCAGTTACTCATTACAGGGGATTTCACCCCTCCACTTT.

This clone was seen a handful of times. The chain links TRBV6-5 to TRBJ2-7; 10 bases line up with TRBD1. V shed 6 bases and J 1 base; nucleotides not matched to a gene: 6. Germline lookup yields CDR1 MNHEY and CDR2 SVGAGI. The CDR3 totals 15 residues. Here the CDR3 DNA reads TGTGCCAGCAGCGGCCGGGACAGGGGATCCTACGAGCAGTACTTC. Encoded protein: CASSGRDRGSYEQYF.

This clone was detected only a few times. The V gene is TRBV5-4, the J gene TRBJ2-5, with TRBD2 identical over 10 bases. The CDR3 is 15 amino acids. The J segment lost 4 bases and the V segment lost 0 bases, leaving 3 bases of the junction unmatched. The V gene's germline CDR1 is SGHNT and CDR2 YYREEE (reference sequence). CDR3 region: CASSLGLAGTETQYF. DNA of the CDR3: TGTGCCAGCAGCTTGGGACTAGCGGGTACAGAGACCCAGTACTTC.

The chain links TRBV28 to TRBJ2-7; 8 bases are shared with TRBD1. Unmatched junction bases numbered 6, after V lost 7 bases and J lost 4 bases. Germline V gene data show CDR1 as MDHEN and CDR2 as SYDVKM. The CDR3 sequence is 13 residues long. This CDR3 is CASTWTGRYEQYF. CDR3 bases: TGTGCCAGCACTTGGACAGGGCGGTACGAGCAGTACTTC.